This T cell receptor (beta chain) was sequenced in a study of technical replicates of blood from several donors. Germline CDR1 MNHEY, CDR2 SMNVEV (reference sequence). The CDR3 runs 14 residues. V dropped 4 bases and J dropped 3 bases, with 13 bases sitting between them. Method: immunoSEQ multiplex PCR; TCRdb's copy keeps in-frame clones and lacks some. The data hold 55,000 to 80,000 clones, with over 80% observed a single time. This receptor was obtained from a human donor in good health. The sequenced material came from T cells isolated from PBMCs. The chain combines TRBV27 with TRBJ2-7; weak D call: TRBD2 (6 bases). The CDR3 coding sequence is TGTGCCAGCAGTTCGGTAGGCGGGAACTACGAGCAGTACTTC. Its translation is CASSSVGGNYEQYF.